This TCR beta chain emerged from a study of shared clonotypes between healthy human individuals. The CDR3 runs to 14 residues. The germline V gene has CDR1 SGHAT and CDR2 FQNNGV. V dropped 1 base and J dropped 5 bases, with 12 bases sitting between them. TCRdb's copy holds only in-frame clones and misses some; the assay was immunoSEQ multiplex PCR. The table shows about 1.5 million clones, with 95% to 99% occurring only once. This chain links TRBV11-2 with TRBJ2-7; no clear D. Sequences were obtained from naive CD4+ T cells sorted from blood. Subset meaning: CD45RA+ positively selected. This clonotype originated in a man aged 25 to 40 in good health. The CDR3: CASSLAGRINEQYF. CDR3 nucleotide sequence: TGTGCCAGCAGCTTAGCTGGTAGAATCAACGAGCAGTACTTC.